This T cell receptor beta chain was sequenced during a study of cytomegalovirus exposure and HLA in healthy donors. The primer mix had 60 Vbeta and 13 Jbeta primers. In the original processing: As a later analysis found, there were roughly 80 million unique TCR beta chains, of which 8.5 million to 14 million were shared. Clones were read by immunoSEQ multiplex PCR, and TCRdb kept only the in-frame ones, dropping some. That table gives V, J and clone size, and the DNA gave D and trimming. The table records over 150,000 clones, approximately 72% of them present only once. The CDR3 has 15 residues. Germline V CDR1 and CDR2: MNHEY, SVGAGI. V gave up 2 bases and J gave up 4 bases; unmatched junction bases: 5. This clone was found once. The antigen is not known. Points from the study as a whole: Later, TCR association rates were found to vary by HLA locus, highest for DRB1 and lowest for HLA-C. An assumption of roughly uniform sequencing depth across donors underlay the presence/absence analyses. For TCR beta chains, V- and J-gene trimming was later linked to a missense DCLRE1C variant.

This clonotype was obtained from a man in his fifties in good health and CMV-seronegative. The specimen sequenced was PBMCs. The gene calls are TRBV6-5 and TRBJ2-5; TRBD1 aligns across 9 bases. The chain's CDR3 is CASSYTDRGRETQYF. The CDR3 DNA sequence: TGTGCCAGCAGTTACACGGACAGGGGACGAGAGACCCAGTACTTC.